Listed below are T cell receptor beta chains from one sample, sequenced in a study of CD8 T cells in Susac syndrome. TCRdb reprocessed the immunoSEQ multiplex PCR reads with MiXCR, giving one entry per CDR3 protein. Found here are 250,000 or so distinct CDR3 sequences, just under 95% of them singletons; the top ten hold approximately 0.072%. Sequenced: CD4+ T cells from PBMCs. The receptors were gathered from a human donor with multiple sclerosis. Both conserved end residues are part of each CDR3. The D gene is left open where the match is weak. Not all rows give a size; the values are once, few, many and, for expanded clones, a class.

clone_size,v_call,j_call,d_call,cdr3_aa,cdr3_nt
NA,TRBV4-1,TRBJ1-2,NA,CASSPQDVSYGYTF,TGCGCCAGCAGCCCGCAGGACGTGAGCTATGGCTACACCTTC
NA,TRBV18,TRBJ1-1,NA,CASSSQDTEAFF,TGTGCCAGCTCTTCACAGGATACTGAAGCTTTCTTT
NA,TRBV29-1,TRBJ1-1,NA,CSASTHTAPF,TGCAGCGCTTCGACCCACACCGCTCCCTTT
NA,TRBV29-1,TRBJ1-2,NA,CSAKSPSYGYTF,TGCAGCGCGAAATCCCCCAGCTATGGCTACACCTTC
NA,TRBV20-1,TRBJ1-5,NA,CSARRAGSSGNQPQHF,TGCAGTGCTAGGAGGGCAGGGAGCAGCGGCAATCAGCCCCAGCATTTT
NA,TRBV18,TRBJ2-1,NA,CASSPRTRPFNEQFF,TGTGCCAGCTCACCGAGGACAAGGCCCTTCAATGAGCAGTTCTTC
NA,TRBV18,TRBJ2-1,TRBD1,CASSPSRTGNNEQFF,TGTGCCAGCTCACCATCCAGGACAGGTAACAATGAGCAGTTCTTC
NA,TRBV30,TRBJ1-2,TRBD1,CAWGRQGDYGYTF,TGTGCCTGGGGTCGACAGGGAGACTATGGCTACACCTTC
NA,TRBV2,TRBJ2-1,TRBD2,CASRVGLIYNEQFF,TGTGCCAGCAGGGTGGGACTAATTTACAATGAGCAGTTCTTC
once,TRBV7-9,TRBJ2-5,NA,CASSRGGLQYF,TGTGCCAGCAGCCGAGGCGGACTCCAGTACTTC
NA,TRBV19,TRBJ1-2,NA,CASRDGLQGGYTF,TGTGCCAGTAGGGACGGATTACAGGGTGGCTACACCTTC
once,TRBV2,TRBJ1-1,NA,CASSPRQANTEAFF,TGTGCCAGCAGTCCCCGCCAAGCGAACACTGAAGCTTTCTTT
NA,TRBV30,TRBJ1-1,TRBD1,CAWSVDRATEAFF,TGTGCCTGGAGTGTCGACAGGGCTACTGAAGCTTTCTTT
NA,TRBV3-1,TRBJ2-5,NA,CASSQGVAAIVLETQYF,TGTGCCAGCAGCCAAGGGGTAGCGGCGATCGTGCTGGAGACCCAGTACTTC
NA,TRBV30,TRBJ1-1,NA,CAWRIRGAMNTEAFF,TGTGCCTGGAGAATTCGGGGCGCCATGAACACTGAAGCTTTCTTT
NA,TRBV6-6,TRBJ1-1,NA,CATQQGMPEAFF,TGTGCCACCCAACAGGGAATGCCTGAAGCTTTCTTT
once,TRBV3-1,TRBJ1-6,NA,CASSQVRLSNSPLHF,TGTGCCAGCAGCCAAGTACGCCTGAGTAATTCACCCCTCCACTTT
NA,TRBV30,TRBJ1-1,NA,CAWSVEQREWWNTEAFF,TGTGCCTGGAGTGTAGAACAGCGAGAATGGTGGAACACTGAAGCTTTCTTT
NA,TRBV30,TRBJ1-3,NA,CAWAPGFISAGGNTIYF,TGTGCCTGGGCCCCGGGTTTTATTTCGGCTGGGGGAAACACCATATATTTT
NA,TRBV7-9,TRBJ1-5,TRBD1,CASSPTGRGNNQPQHF,TGTGCCAGCAGCCCGACAGGGAGGGGGAACAATCAGCCCCAGCATTTT
NA,TRBV24-1,TRBJ1-5,NA,CATSGVNQPQHF,TGTGCCACCAGTGGAGTCAATCAGCCCCAGCATTTT
NA,TRBV5-1,TRBJ2-7,TRBD1,CASSIRQGTHEQYF,TGCGCCAGCAGCATTCGACAGGGAACCCACGAGCAGTACTTC
once,TRBV30,TRBJ1-2,NA,CAWSVLGLMGYTF,TGTGCCTGGAGTGTACTTGGGTTAATGGGCTACACCTTC
NA,TRBV4-1,TRBJ2-7,NA,CASSRYGLAEQYF,TGCGCCAGCAGCAGGTATGGACTCGCCGAGCAGTACTTC
NA,TRBV12-3/TRBV12-4,TRBJ2-3,TRBD1,CASSLPTTTGKAQYF,TGTGCCAGCAGTTTACCGACCACGACAGGGAAGGCGCAGTATTTT
NA,TRBV7-2,TRBJ1-1,TRBD1,CASSSRDRLKNTEAFF,TGTGCCAGCAGCTCCCGGGACAGACTTAAAAACACTGAAGCTTTCTTT
NA,TRBV5-1,TRBJ2-3,NA,CASSLEGVGDTQYF,TGCGCCAGCAGCTTGGAGGGGGTAGGAGATACGCAGTATTTT
NA,TRBV7-9,TRBJ2-3,NA,CASSLPAGHTDTQYF,TGTGCCAGCAGCCTCCCCGCGGGGCACACAGATACGCAGTATTTT
once,TRBV10-1,TRBJ1-1,NA,CASSESRINTEAFF,TGCGCCAGCAGTGAGTCCCGGATCAACACTGAAGCTTTCTTT
NA,TRBV4-1,TRBJ2-4,NA,CASSQVGRGPKNIQYF,TGCGCCAGCAGCCAAGTTGGGAGGGGGCCTAAAAACATTCAGTACTTC
once,TRBV5-4,TRBJ2-2,TRBD2,CASSLGLAGHTGELFF,TGTGCCAGCAGCTTGGGGCTAGCGGGACACACCGGGGAGCTGTTTTTT
NA,TRBV28,TRBJ2-1,NA,CASSLRGFGEQFF,TGTGCCAGCAGTTTACGGGGTTTCGGTGAGCAGTTCTTC
NA,TRBV12-3/TRBV12-4,TRBJ2-7,TRBD1,CASGTGSTYEQYF,TGTGCCAGCGGGACAGGGAGTACCTACGAGCAGTACTTC
NA,TRBV14,TRBJ1-2,NA,CASSQLKGYGYTF,TGTGCCAGCAGCCAACTTAAGGGCTATGGCTACACCTTC
NA,TRBV4-1,TRBJ1-4,NA,CASRLTFSAEKLFF,TGCGCCAGCAGGCTTACATTCTCGGCGGAAAAACTGTTTTTT
NA,TRBV29-1,TRBJ1-5,NA,CSYGGGNQPQHF,TGCAGCTATGGGGGGGGGAATCAGCCCCAGCATTTT
NA,TRBV5-8,TRBJ2-7,NA,CASSILGGEPYEQYF,TGTGCCAGCAGCATCTTGGGGGGTGAACCCTACGAGCAGTACTTC
NA,TRBV3-1,TRBJ2-1,TRBD1,CASSRGQGSSYNEQFF,TGTGCCAGCAGCCGAGGACAGGGAAGCTCCTACAATGAGCAGTTCTTC
NA,TRBV12-3/TRBV12-4,TRBJ1-4,TRBD1,CASRRTGDPTEKLFF,TGTGCCAGCAGGCGAACAGGGGACCCGACTGAAAAACTGTTTTTT
NA,TRBV30,TRBJ2-3,NA,CASSIGGAGTDTQYF,TGTGCCTCGTCTATAGGGGGGGCAGGCACAGATACGCAGTATTTT
NA,TRBV9,TRBJ1-1,NA,CASSVGASPRGTEAFF,TGTGCCAGCAGCGTAGGGGCCTCCCCCCGGGGCACTGAAGCTTTCTTT
NA,TRBV4-1,TRBJ1-2,NA,CASSQLTGRYGYTF,TGCGCCAGCAGCCAACTAACAGGGCGATATGGCTACACCTTC
NA,TRBV25-1,TRBJ2-7,TRBD1,CASSRQGFYEQYF,TGTGCCAGCAGTCGACAGGGCTTCTACGAGCAGTACTTC
once,TRBV4-1,TRBJ2-7,NA,CASSQGGRPLEQYF,TGCGCCAGCAGCCAAGGGGGGCGCCCCCTCGAGCAGTACTTC
NA,TRBV10-3,TRBJ1-6,NA,CAISEGRHSPLHF,TGTGCCATCTCCGAGGGGCGTCATTCACCCCTCCACTTT
NA,TRBV7-9,TRBJ2-4,NA,CASSLARAPLNIQYF,TGTGCCAGCAGCTTAGCCCGGGCCCCTCTCAACATTCAGTACTTC
NA,TRBV3-1,TRBJ1-5,NA,CASSQVLQAGQPQHF,TGTGCCAGCAGCCAAGTTTTACAGGCCGGTCAGCCCCAGCATTTT
once,TRBV20-1,TRBJ1-6,TRBD1,CSARPPGGNFNSPLHF,TGCAGTGCTAGACCCCCAGGGGGCAATTTTAATTCACCCCTCCACTTT
NA,TRBV28,TRBJ1-2,NA,CASTTIGGLNYGYTF,TGTGCCAGCACCACAATTGGGGGTTTGAACTATGGCTACACCTTC
NA,TRBV9,TRBJ1-1,NA,CASSERGESTEAFF,TGTGCCAGCAGCGAGAGAGGTGAGAGCACTGAAGCTTTCTTT
NA,TRBV20-1,TRBJ1-1,NA,CSATQGLEAFF,TGCAGTGCTACTCAGGGGCTGGAAGCTTTCTTT
NA,TRBV29-1,TRBJ2-5,NA,CIVEDGGQRTQYF,TGCATCGTTGAAGATGGGGGACAAAGGACCCAGTACTTC
once,TRBV5-1,TRBJ1-1,NA,CASSSLRDTEAFF,TGCGCCAGCAGTTCTCTCAGGGACACTGAAGCTTTCTTT
NA,TRBV20-1,TRBJ2-7,TRBD1,CSAQRRGQGTEEQYF,TGCAGTGCCCAGAGGAGGGGACAGGGGACCGAGGAGCAGTACTTC
NA,TRBV29-1,TRBJ1-1,TRBD1,CSVRDSISNTEAFF,TGCAGCGTCCGGGACAGTATTTCGAACACTGAAGCTTTCTTT
NA,TRBV3-1,TRBJ1-1,NA,CASSQQFNPEAFF,TGTGCCAGCAGCCAACAATTCAACCCCGAAGCTTTCTTT
NA,TRBV3-1,TRBJ1-2,NA,CASSQEGEMWSYTF,TGTGCCAGCAGCCAAGAAGGGGAAATGTGGAGCTACACCTTC
NA,TRBV5-1,TRBJ1-1,TRBD1,CASSLSGTGDTEAFF,TGCGCCAGCAGCCTATCCGGGACAGGGGACACTGAAGCTTTCTTT
NA,TRBV6-5,TRBJ2-7,NA,CASSYTARAPYYEQYF,TGTGCCAGCAGTTACACGGCCAGGGCTCCTTACTACGAGCAGTACTTC
NA,TRBV9,TRBJ1-3,NA,CASSPRDENTIYF,TGTGCCAGCAGCCCCCGGGACGAAAACACCATATATTTT